Below, 15 T cell receptor beta chains from the same sample are listed, as sequenced in a study of OX40 agonist ivuxolimab in advanced cancers. Profiled with immunoSEQ multiplex PCR; TCRdb holds only in-frame clones, not every one. Of 55,000 to 80,000 clones listed, roughly 89% were seen once; the top ten hold approximately 3%. The input for sequencing was CD4+ or CD8+ T cells sorted from blood, taken in a trial of the OX40 agonist ivuxolimab. Receptors were obtained from an adult with an advanced solid tumor such as melanoma, head and neck, liver or kidney cancer.

The rearrangement joins TRBV5-5 to TRBJ2-5; D is unclear. V was pared by 0 bases and J by 5 bases, with 11 bases between. This CDR3 has 14 residues. In germline, CDR1 is SGHKS, CDR2 YYEKEE (reference sequence). The CDR3 region is CASSLAVGMETQYF. The CDR3 bases are TGTGCCAGCAGCTTGGCGGTGGGGATGGAGACCCAGTACTTC.

The J gene is TRBJ2-1, the V gene TRBV28; D is undetermined. Between the trimmed V and J ends, which lost 2 bases and 7 bases, there was a span of 12 bases. Germline V CDR1 and CDR2: MDHEN, SYDVKM. The CDR3 consists of 14 residues. CDR3 amino acids: CASSLPDRGNEQFF. CDR3 bases: TGTGCCAGCAGTTTACCCGACCGTGGGAATGAGCAGTTCTTC.

J is TRBJ1-2 and V is TRBV29-1; D perhaps matches TRBD1 (5 bases). Germline CDR1 SQVTM, CDR2 ANQGSEA. Trimming shortened V by 3 bases and J by 0 bases, and 11 bases separated the two germline ends. This CDR3 is built from 14 residues. The CDR3 here is CSVELSTANYGYTF. CDR3 nucleotide sequence: TGCAGCGTTGAGCTTTCGACAGCTAACTATGGCTACACCTTC.

The V call is TRBV5-1, the J call TRBJ1-4; 9 bases are shared with TRBD1. Germline V gene lookup returns CDR1 SGHRS and CDR2 YFSETQ. The CDR3 is made up of 16 amino acids. With V trimmed by 0 bases and J by 5 bases, 5 bases remained unmatched. The CDR3: CASSLDGQGPNEKLFF. CDR3 DNA: TGCGCCAGCAGCTTGGATGGACAGGGGCCCAATGAAAAACTGTTTTTT.

This chain joins TRBV18 and TRBJ2-2; 7 bases align to TRBD1. Germline values: CDR1 KGHSH, CDR2 LQKENI. The CDR3 extends over 15 amino acids. Trimming removed 5 bases from V and 7 bases from J; junction bases left unmatched: 10. The DNA for the CDR3 is TGTGCCAGCTCAACCAAGACAGGGAAAGGCGGGGAGCTGTTTTTT. Residues: CASSTKTGKGGELFF.

The rearrangement links TRBV7-9 to TRBJ1-1; TRBD1 agrees at 9 bases. Germline loops: CDR1 SEHNR, CDR2 FQNEAQ (reference sequence). The CDR3 totals 13 residues. The junction had 3 bases not matched to a gene; V was cut back by 5 bases and J by 5 bases. CDR3 bases: TGTGCCAGCAGCGCAGGACAGGGGACTGAAGCTTTCTTT. Its protein is CASSAGQGTEAFF.

V and J are TRBV4-2 and TRBJ2-3; 8 bases map to TRBD2. The V gene end was trimmed by 3 bases and the J gene end by 0 bases; junction bases not matched to a gene: 5. The CDR3 extends over 16 amino acids. The germline CDR1 and CDR2 sequences are LGHNA and YNFKEQ. CDR3 protein: CASSQGTRASTDTQYF. In nucleotides, the CDR3 is TGTGCCAGCAGCCAGGGGACTAGGGCTAGCACAGATACGCAGTATTTT.

CDR3 nucleotides: TGTGCCAGCAGCATTAGCGGGGTTAGCACAGATACGCAGTATTTT. As protein: CASSISGVSTDTQYF. The chain recombines TRBV11-2 with TRBJ2-3; 8 bases match TRBD2. Germline CDR1 reads SGHAT; CDR2 reads FQNNGV. The CDR3 has 15 amino acids. V was clipped by 5 bases and J by 0 bases; unmatched bases: 4. The full variable domain, completed using reference TRBV11-2 and TRBJ2-3, is EAGVAQSPRYKIIEKRQSVAFWCNPISGHATLYWYQQILGQGPKLLIQFQNNGVVDDSQLPKDRFSAERLKGVDSTLKIQPAKLEDSAVYLCASSISGVSTDTQYFGPGTRLTVL.

This clone has more than one count but fewer than ten. The V and J genes are TRBV27 and TRBJ1-2, with TRBD1 matching over 8 bases. Trimming took 5 bases from V and 6 from J; bases not matched to a gene: 14. The CDR3 has 16 amino acids. Per the germline V gene, CDR1 is MNHEY and CDR2 is SMNVEV (reference sequence). The CDR3 loop is CASSRTLPGGADGYTF. The CDR3 DNA reads TGTGCCAGCAGTAGAACCCTCCCAGGGGGCGCCGATGGCTACACCTTC.

V usage is TRBV7-2 and J usage is TRBJ2-3, with 8 bases identical to TRBD2. This CDR3 is 18 amino acids long. CDR1 and CDR2 from the germline V gene are SGHTA and FQGNSA. V lost 3 bases, J lost 3 bases, and 14 bases stayed unmatched. CDR3 sequence reads: CASSFMAGGLSGTDTQYF. The CDR3 bases are TGTGCCAGCAGCTTTATGGCGGGGGGCCTTTCCGGTACAGATACGCAGTATTTT.

V and J are TRBV5-6 and TRBJ2-3; possibly TRBD2 for D (5 bases). V lost 2 bases and J lost 2, with 12 bases in between. The CDR3 is made up of 15 amino acids. The germline V gene encodes CDR1 SGHDT and CDR2 YYEEEE. CDR3 loop: CASSLKLADTDTQYF. Here the CDR3 DNA reads TGTGCCAGCAGCTTAAAGCTAGCAGACACAGATACGCAGTATTTT.

V is TRBV7-3 and J is TRBJ2-3, with 15 bases fitting TRBD2. V shed 3 bases, J shed 4 bases, and the junction held 2 bases outside the gene matches. Germline-derived CDR1 and CDR2 are SGHTA and FQGTGA. CDR3 size: 16 residues. CDR3 amino acids: CASSLGLAGGSDTQYF. The CDR3 nucleotides read TGTGCCAGCAGCTTGGGACTAGCGGGGGGTTCAGATACGCAGTATTTT.

This chain links TRBV29-1 with TRBJ1-2; D call uncertain. There are 12 residues in the CDR3. Trimming removed 3 bases from V and 8 bases from J, with 13 bases in between. CDR1 SQVTM and CDR2 ANQGSEA come from the germline V gene. CDR3 residues: CSVDPGNQGYTF. The CDR3 nucleotides are TGCAGCGTTGATCCGGGGAACCAGGGCTACACCTTC.

The rearrangement links TRBV6-5 to TRBJ2-3, with 8 nucleotides matching TRBD2. Germline CDR1 and CDR2: MNHEY and SVGAGI. The CDR3 loop spans 13 amino acids. After removal of 8 bases from V and 1 base from J, the junction contained 2 bases not matched to a gene. The CDR3 coding sequence is TGTGCCAGCGGGCGGGGGGGCACAGATACGCAGTATTTT. Its protein product is CASGRGGTDTQYF.

The CDR3 DNA is TGTGCCAGCAGAGACAGGACCCACAATGAGCAGTTCTTC. Protein sequence: CASRDRTHNEQFF. The rearrangement joins TRBV6-5 to TRBJ2-1, with D maybe TRBD1 (6 bases). The CDR3 has 13 residues. Looked up from germline, CDR1 is MNHEY and CDR2 is SVGAGI. Trimming took 6 bases from V and 5 from J, leaving 11 bases between them.